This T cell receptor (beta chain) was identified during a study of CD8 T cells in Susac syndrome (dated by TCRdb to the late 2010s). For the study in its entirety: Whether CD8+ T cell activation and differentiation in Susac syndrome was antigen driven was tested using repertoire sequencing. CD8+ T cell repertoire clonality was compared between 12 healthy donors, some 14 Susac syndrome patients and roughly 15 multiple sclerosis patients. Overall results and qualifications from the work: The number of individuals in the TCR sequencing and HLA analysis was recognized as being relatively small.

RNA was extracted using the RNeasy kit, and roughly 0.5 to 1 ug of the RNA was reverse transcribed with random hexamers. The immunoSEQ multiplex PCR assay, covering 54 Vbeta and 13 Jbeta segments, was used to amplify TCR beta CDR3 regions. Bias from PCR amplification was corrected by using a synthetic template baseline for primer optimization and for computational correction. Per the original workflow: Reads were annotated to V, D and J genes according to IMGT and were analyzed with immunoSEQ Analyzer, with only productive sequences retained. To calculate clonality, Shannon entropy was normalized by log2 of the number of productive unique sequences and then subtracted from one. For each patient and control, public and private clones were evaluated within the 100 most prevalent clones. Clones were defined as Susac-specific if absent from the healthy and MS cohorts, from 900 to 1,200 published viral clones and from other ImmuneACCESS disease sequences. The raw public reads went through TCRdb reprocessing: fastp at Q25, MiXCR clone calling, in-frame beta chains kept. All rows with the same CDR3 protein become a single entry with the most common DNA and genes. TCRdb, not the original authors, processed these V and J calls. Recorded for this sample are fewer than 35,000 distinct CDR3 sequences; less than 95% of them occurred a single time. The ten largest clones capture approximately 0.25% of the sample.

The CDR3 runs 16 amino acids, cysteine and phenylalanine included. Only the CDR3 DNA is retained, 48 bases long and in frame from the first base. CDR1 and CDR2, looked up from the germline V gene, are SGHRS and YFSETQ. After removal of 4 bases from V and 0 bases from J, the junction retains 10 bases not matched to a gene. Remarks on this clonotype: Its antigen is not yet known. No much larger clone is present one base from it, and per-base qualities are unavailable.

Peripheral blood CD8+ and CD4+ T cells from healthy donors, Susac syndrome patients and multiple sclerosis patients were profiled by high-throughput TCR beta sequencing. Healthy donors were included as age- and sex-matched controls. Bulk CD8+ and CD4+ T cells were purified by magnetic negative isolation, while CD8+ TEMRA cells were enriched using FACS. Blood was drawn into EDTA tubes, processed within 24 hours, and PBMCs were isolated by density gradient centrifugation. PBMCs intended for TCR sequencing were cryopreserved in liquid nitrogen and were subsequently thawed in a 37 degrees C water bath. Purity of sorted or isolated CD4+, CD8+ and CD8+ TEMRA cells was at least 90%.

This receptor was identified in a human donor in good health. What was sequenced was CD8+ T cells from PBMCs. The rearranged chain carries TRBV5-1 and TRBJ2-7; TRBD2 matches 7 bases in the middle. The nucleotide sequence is TGCGCCAGCAGCCCGCGACTAGCCGGGAGCTCCTACGAGCAGTACTTC. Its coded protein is CASSPRLAGSSYEQYF. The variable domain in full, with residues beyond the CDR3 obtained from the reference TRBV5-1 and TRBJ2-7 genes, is KAGVTQTPRYLIKTRGQQVTLSCSPISGHRSVSWYQQTPGQGLQFLFEYFSETQRNKGNFPGRFSGRQFSNSRSEMNVSTLELGDSALYLCASSPRLAGSSYEQYFGPGTRLTVT.